This T cell receptor beta chain was sequenced for a study of cytomegalovirus exposure and HLA in healthy donors. The PCR was carried out with 60 Vbeta primers and 13 Jbeta primers. Sequenced by immunoSEQ multiplex PCR; TCRdb stores in-frame clones only, minus some. The sample has under 200,000 clones; approximately 67% are singletons. The V gene end was trimmed by 4 bases and the J gene end by 0 bases; junction bases not matched to a gene: 6. CDR3 length equals 16 residues. The germline gives CDR1 SGHTA, CDR2 FQGNSA. The V gene is TRBV7-2, the J gene TRBJ1-5; 7 bases fit TRBD1. Sequencing was performed on PBMCs. The TCR was taken from a woman in her late teens or twenties in good health and CMV-seropositive. The CDR3, as DNA: TGTGCCAGCAGCTCATGGACAGGCTTTAGCAATCAGCCCCAGCATTTT. This encodes CASSSWTGFSNQPQHF.